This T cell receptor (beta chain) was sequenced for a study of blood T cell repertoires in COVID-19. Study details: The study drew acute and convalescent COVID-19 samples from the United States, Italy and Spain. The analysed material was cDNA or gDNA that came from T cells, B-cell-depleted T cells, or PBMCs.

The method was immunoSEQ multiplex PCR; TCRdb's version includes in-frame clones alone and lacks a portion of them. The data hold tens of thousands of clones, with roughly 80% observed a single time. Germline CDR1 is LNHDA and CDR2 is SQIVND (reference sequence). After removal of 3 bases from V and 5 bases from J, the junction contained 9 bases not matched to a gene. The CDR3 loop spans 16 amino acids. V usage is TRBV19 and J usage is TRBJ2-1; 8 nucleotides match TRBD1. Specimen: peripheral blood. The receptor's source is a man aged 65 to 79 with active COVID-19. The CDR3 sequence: CASSMIGTGGHNEQFF. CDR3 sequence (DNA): TGTGCCAGTAGTATGATAGGGACAGGCGGGCACAATGAGCAGTTCTTC.